The source of this TCR beta chain is a study of blood T cell repertoires in COVID-19. In the source study's methods: Estimates of nucleated cell counts were drawn from the amplification of reference gene primers. Assay used: immunoSEQ multiplex PCR; TCRdb lists only in-frame clones, some missing. The V and J calls and clone size are taken from that table; D and trimming were inferred from the DNA. The sample includes about 70,000 clones, more than 70% of them seen just once. Germline-derived CDR1 and CDR2 are KGHSH and LQKENI. The CDR3 spans 14 residues. V lost 3 bases and J lost 5, with 11 bases in between.

This clonotype was sampled from a woman aged 55-75 years with acute or convalescent COVID-19. The chain combines TRBV18 with TRBJ2-4, with D tentatively TRBD1 (6 bases). Sequenced sample: peripheral blood. This CDR3 is CASSPWDNENIQYF. The CDR3 DNA reads as TGTGCCAGCTCACCTTGGGACAACGAAAACATTCAGTACTTC.